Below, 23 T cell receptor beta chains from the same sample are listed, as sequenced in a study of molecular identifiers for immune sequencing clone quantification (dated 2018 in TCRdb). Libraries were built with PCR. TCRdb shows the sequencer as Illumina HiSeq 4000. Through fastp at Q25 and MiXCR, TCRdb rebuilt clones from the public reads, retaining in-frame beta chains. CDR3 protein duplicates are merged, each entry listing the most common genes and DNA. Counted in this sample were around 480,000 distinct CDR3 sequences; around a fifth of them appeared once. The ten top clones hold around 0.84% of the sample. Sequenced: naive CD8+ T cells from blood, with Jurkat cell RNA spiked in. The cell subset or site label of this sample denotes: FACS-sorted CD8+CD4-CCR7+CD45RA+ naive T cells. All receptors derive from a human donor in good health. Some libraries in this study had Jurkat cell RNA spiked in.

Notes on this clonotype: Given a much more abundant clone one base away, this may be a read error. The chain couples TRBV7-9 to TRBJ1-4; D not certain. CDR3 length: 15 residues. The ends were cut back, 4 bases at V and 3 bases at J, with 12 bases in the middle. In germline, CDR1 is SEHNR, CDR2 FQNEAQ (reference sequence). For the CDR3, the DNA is TGTGCCAGCAGCTCGTATCCGTCAGCTAATGAAAAACTGTTTTTT. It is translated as CASSSYPSANEKLFF.

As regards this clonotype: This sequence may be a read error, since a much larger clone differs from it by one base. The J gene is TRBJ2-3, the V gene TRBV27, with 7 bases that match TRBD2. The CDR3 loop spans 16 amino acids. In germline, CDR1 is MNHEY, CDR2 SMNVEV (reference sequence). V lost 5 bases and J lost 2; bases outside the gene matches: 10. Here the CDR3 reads CASSPGTTTSTDTQYF. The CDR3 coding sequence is TGTGCCAGCAGTCCCGGGACTACCACCTCCACAGATACGCAGTATTTT.

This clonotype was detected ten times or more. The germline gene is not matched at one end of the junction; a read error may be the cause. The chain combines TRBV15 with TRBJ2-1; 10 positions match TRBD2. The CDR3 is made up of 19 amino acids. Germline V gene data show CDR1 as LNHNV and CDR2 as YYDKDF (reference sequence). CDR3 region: CATSGERGELAGPYNEQFF. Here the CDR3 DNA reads TGTGCCACCAGCGGAGAGAGGGGGGAACTAGCGGGACCCTACAATGAGCAGTTCTTC. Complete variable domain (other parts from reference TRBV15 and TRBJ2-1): DAMVIQNPRYQVTQFGKPVTLSCSQTLNHNVMYWYQQKSSQAPKLLFHYYDKDFNNEADTPDNFQSRRPNTSFCFLDIRSPGLGDTAMYLCATSGERGELAGPYNEQFFGPGTRLTVL.

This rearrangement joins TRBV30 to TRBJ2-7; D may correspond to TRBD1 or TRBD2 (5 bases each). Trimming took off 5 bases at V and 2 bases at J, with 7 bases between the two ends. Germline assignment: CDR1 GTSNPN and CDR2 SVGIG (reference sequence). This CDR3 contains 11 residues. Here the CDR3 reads CAWGTTYEQYF. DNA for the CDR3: TGTGCCTGGGGGACGACCTACGAGCAGTACTTC.

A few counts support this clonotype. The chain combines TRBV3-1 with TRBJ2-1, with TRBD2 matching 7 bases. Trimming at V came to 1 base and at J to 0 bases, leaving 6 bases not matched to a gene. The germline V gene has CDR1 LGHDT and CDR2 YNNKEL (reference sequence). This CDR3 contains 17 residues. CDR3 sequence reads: CASSQGVAGSSYNEQFF. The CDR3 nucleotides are TGTGCCAGCAGCCAAGGGGTAGCGGGCAGCTCCTACAATGAGCAGTTCTTC.

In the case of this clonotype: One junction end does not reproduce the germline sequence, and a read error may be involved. The CDR3 sequence: CASSALAAPYEQYF. The CDR3 bases are TGTGCTAGCAGCGCCCTAGCGGCCCCCTACGAGCAGTACTTC. The chain links TRBV7-7 to TRBJ2-7; 7 bases are a match to TRBD2. The CDR3 consists of 14 residues. CDR1 and CDR2 (germline): SSHAT, FNYEAQ (reference sequence). The whole variable domain, remainder taken from reference TRBV7-7 and TRBJ2-7, is GAGVSQSPRYKVTKRGQDVTLRCDPISSHATLYWYQQALGQGPEFLTYFNYEAQPDKSGLPSDRFSAERPEGSISTLTIQRTEQRDSAMYRCASSALAAPYEQYFGPGTRLTVT.

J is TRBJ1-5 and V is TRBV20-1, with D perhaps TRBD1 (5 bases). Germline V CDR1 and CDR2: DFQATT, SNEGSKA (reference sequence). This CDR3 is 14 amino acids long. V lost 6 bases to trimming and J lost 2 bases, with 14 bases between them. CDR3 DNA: TGCAGTGCCCGGGCCCAGGGAGGCAATCAGCCCCAGCATTTT. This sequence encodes CSARAQGGNQPQHF.

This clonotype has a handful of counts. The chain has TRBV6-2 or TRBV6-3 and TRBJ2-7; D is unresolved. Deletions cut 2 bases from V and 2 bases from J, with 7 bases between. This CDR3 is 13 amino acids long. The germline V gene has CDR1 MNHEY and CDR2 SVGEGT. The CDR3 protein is CASSYEETYEQYF. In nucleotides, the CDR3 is TGTGCCAGCAGTTACGAGGAGACCTACGAGCAGTACTTC.

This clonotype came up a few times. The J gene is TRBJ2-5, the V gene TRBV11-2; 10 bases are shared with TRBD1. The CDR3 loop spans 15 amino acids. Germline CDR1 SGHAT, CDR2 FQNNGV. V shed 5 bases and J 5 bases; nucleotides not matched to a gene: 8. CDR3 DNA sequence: TGTGCCAGCAGCCCCCAGGGACAGGGGAGGGAGACCCAGTACTTC. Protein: CASSPQGQGRETQYF.

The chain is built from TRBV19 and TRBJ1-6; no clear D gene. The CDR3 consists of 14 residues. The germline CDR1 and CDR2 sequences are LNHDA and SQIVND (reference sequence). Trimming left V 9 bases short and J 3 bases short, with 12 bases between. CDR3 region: CASRSFSYNSPLHF. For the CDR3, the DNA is TGTGCCAGCCGATCTTTTAGCTATAATTCACCCCTCCACTTT.

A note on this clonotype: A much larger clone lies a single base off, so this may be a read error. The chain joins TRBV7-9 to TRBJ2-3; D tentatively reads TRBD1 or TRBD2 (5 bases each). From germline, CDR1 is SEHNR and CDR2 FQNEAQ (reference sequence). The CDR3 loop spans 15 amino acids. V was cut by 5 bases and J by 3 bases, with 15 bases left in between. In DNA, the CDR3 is TGTGCCAGCAGCACCCCGGGACCAGATACAGATACGCAGTATTTT. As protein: CASSTPGPDTDTQYF.

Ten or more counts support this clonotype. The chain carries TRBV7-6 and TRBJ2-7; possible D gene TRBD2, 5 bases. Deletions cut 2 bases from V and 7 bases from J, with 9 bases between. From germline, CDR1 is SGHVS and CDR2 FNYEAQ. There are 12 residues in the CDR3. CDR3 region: CASSLKTGEQYF. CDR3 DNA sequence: TGTGCCAGCAGCTTAAAGACGGGGGAGCAGTACTTC.

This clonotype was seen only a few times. Here the CDR3 DNA reads TGTGCCAGCAGACAGTACCGGGACAGGGGCGTTAGCTCCTACAATGAGCAGTTCTTC. As protein: CASRQYRDRGVSSYNEQFF. The chain combines TRBV6-5 with TRBJ2-1; 10 nucleotides line up with TRBD1. Per germline, CDR1 MNHEY and CDR2 SVGAGI. V was clipped by 6 bases and J by 0 bases; unmatched bases: 14. The CDR3 spans 19 residues.

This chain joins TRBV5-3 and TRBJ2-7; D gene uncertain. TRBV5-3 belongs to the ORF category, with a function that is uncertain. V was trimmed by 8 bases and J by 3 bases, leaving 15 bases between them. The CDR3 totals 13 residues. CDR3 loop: CASSLKGYYEQYF. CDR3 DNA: TGTGCCAGCAGCCTCAAGGGATACTACGAGCAGTACTTC.

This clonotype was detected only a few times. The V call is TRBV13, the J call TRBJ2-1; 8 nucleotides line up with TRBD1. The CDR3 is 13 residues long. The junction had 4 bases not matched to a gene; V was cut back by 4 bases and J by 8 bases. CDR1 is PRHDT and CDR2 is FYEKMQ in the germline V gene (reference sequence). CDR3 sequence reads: CASSSPGGDEQFF. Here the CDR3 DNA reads TGTGCCAGCAGCTCTCCAGGGGGCGATGAGCAGTTCTTC.

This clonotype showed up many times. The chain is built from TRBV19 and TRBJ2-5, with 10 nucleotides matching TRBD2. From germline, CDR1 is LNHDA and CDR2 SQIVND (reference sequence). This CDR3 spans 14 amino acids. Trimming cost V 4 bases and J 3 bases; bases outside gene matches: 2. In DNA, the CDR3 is TGTGCCAGTAGTACTAGCGGGAGTAAAGAGACCCAGTACTTC. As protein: CASSTSGSKETQYF.

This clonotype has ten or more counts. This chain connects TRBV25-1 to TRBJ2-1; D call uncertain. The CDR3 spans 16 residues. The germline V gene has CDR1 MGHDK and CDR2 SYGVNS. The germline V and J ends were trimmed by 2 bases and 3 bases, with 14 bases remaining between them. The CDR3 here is CASSETKSAFYNEQFF. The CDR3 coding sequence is TGTGCCAGCAGTGAAACTAAATCGGCCTTCTACAATGAGCAGTTCTTC.

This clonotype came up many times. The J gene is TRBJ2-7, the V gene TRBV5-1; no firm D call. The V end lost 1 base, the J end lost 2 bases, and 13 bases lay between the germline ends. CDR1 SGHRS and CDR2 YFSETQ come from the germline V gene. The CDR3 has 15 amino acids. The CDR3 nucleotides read TGCGCCAGCAGCTTGATTTCTGCTGGGACCTACGAGCAGTACTTC. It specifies CASSLISAGTYEQYF.

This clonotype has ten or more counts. The DNA for the CDR3 is TGTGCCAGCAGCCTGGGACTAGCGGGGACCACAGATACGCAGTATTTT. It codes for CASSLGLAGTTDTQYF. The chain couples TRBV13 to TRBJ2-3; the match to TRBD2 covers 13 bases. Germline V gene lookup returns CDR1 PRHDT and CDR2 FYEKMQ (reference sequence). Trimming removed 5 bases from V and 2 bases from J; junction bases left unmatched: 4. This CDR3 contains 16 residues.

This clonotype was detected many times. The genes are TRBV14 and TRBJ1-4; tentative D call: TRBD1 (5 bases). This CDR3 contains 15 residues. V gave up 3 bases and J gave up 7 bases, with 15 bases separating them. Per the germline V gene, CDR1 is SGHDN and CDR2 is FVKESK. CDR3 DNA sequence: TGTGCCAGCAGCCATTGGGACTCCCCGAGTGAAAAACTGTTTTTT. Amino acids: CASSHWDSPSEKLFF.

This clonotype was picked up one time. The CDR3 region has the DNA TGTGCCATATGCCAGATTCCTAACTATGGCTACACCTTC. Its translation: CAICQIPNYGYTF. This rearrangement joins TRBV10-3 to TRBJ1-2; D is unresolved. V was pared by 9 bases and J by 0 bases, with 11 bases between. Germline-derived CDR1 and CDR2 are ENHRY and SYGVKD. CDR3 size: 13 residues.

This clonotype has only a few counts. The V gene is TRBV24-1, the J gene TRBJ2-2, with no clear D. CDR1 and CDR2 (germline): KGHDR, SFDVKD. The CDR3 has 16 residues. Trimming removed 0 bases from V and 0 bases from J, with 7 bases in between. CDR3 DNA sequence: TGTGCCACCAGTGATTTGGCAGGAACGAACACCGGGGAGCTGTTTTTT. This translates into CATSDLAGTNTGELFF.

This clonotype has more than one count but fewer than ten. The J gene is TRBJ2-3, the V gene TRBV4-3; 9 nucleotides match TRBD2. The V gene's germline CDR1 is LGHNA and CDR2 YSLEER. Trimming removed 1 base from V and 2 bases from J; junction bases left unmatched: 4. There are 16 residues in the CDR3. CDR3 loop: CASSQGAGGLTDTQYF. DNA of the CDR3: TGCGCCAGCAGCCAAGGAGCGGGGGGACTCACAGATACGCAGTATTTT.